Listed below are T cell receptor beta chains from one sample, sequenced in a study of OX40 agonist ivuxolimab in advanced cancers. Using immunoSEQ multiplex PCR, the repertoire was profiled, and TCRdb retains in-frame clones only, with some absent. The repertoire holds fewer than 55,000 clones, with over 80% as singletons. Sequencing was performed on CD4+ or CD8+ T cells sorted from blood, taken in a trial of the OX40 agonist ivuxolimab. These receptors all stem from an adult with an advanced solid tumor such as melanoma, head and neck, liver or kidney cancer. Each CDR3 is given with its conserved first and last residue. A D gene is named only where the DNA matches it firmly.

j_call d_call v_call cdr3_aa
TRBJ1-5 . TRBV2 CASSPGFNQPQHF
TRBJ1-4 . TRBV2 CASREGAGSKLFF
TRBJ2-3 . TRBV5-5 CASSFQRITDTQYF
TRBJ2-7 . TRBV7-3 CAGSLASLYEQYF
TRBJ1-1 TRBD1 TRBV5-4 CASSLLQGARTEAFF
TRBJ1-2 . TRBV28 CASSGSYSRGYTF
TRBJ2-4 . TRBV7-8 CASSSSASIANIQYF
TRBJ2-2 . TRBV2 CASSPSNTGELFF
TRBJ1-1 . TRBV4-1 CASSQATGTPNTEAFF
TRBJ1-2 . TRBV6-1 CASSPQSGYTF
TRBJ1-5 . TRBV19 CASSTLSGNQPQHF
TRBJ1-2 TRBD1 TRBV7-8 CASSLMGQGARYGYTF
TRBJ2-5 . TRBV11-2 CASSKDGPRETQYF
TRBJ1-1 TRBD1 TRBV19 CASKQGVTEAFF
TRBJ1-5 . TRBV15 CATSRSYDTGSSNQPQHF
TRBJ2-3 . TRBV7-2 CASSFGRTGGPDTQYF
TRBJ1-2 . TRBV4-1 CASSGGWGGFGGYTF
TRBJ2-5 TRBD1 TRBV7-2 CASSSGGQGRGTQYF
TRBJ2-2 TRBD1 TRBV18 CASSPRQGSGGELFF
TRBJ2-3 . TRBV23-1 CASSQSRQGAPDTQYF
TRBJ1-1 . TRBV5-6 CASSLETFGEAFF
TRBJ1-4 TRBD1 TRBV7-6 CAGSLAPGQGDEKLFF
TRBJ2-3 TRBD2 TRBV7-2 CASSRTSVEDTQYF
TRBJ1-3 TRBD1 TRBV28 CASSPDRGAGNTIYF
TRBJ2-1 . TRBV4-3 CASSQEGFAGFYNEQFF
TRBJ2-2 TRBD2 TRBV18 CASSPALAANTGELFF
TRBJ1-1 . TRBV27 CASSSRLDGKTFF
TRBJ1-1 . TRBV6-5 CASRWNTEAFF
TRBJ1-2 TRBD1 TRBV6-5 CASTQDRANYGYTF